This entry concerns a single T cell receptor beta chain. The V gene's germline CDR1 is GTSNPN and CDR2 SVGIG (reference sequence). The CDR3 is 17 residues long. Trimming pared 3 bases from V and 8 bases from J, leaving 25 bases between. This record belongs to a study of CD4 T cells in relation to SARS-CoV-2 and coronaviruses. Naive and memory CD4+ T cell DNA was deep-sequenced without culture. Some clones are missing from TCRdb's copy, which holds only in-frame ones; the method was immunoSEQ multiplex PCR. This table holds about 68,000 clones, about 92% found once. Unexposed donor CD4+ T cells date from about 2011-2018, before the COVID-19 pandemic.

The sequence came from a human donor in good health. The specimen was naive CD4+ T cells from PBMCs. Regarding subset: naive CD4+ T cells isolated by negative enrichment. The chain employs TRBV30 and TRBJ1-4; no reliable D call. CDR3 in DNA: TGTGCCTGGAGCCCAGTGAGACGTCTCATGTATGGAGAAAAACTGTTTTTT. Translating gives CAWSPVRRLMYGEKLFF.